A selection of T cell receptor beta chains follows, all from one sample in a study of T cell changes during pregnancy in multiple sclerosis. The method was immunoSEQ multiplex PCR; TCRdb's version includes in-frame clones alone and lacks a portion of them. The sample shows some 77,000 clones, approximately 90% of them seen only once. The sequencing here drew on CD4+ T cells from peripheral blood mononuclear cells, taken before pregnancy. The source of these receptors is a female donor with multiple sclerosis, enrolled in a pregnancy study. Each CDR3 is given with its conserved first and last residue. The order of the fields is CDR3 protein, CDR3 DNA, clone size, D gene, J gene, V gene. D genes are given only for firm matches. The size of a clone is reported for some rows only, either as once, few or many, or as a class for expanded clones.

cdr3_aa: CASSLFRDGYNEQFF
cdr3_nt: TGTGCCAGCAGCTTGTTCCGGGATGGATACAATGAGCAGTTCTTC
clone_size: -
d_call: -
j_call: TRBJ2-1
v_call: TRBV5-6

cdr3_aa: CASSPRGHPGYGYTF
cdr3_nt: TGTGCCAGCAGTCCACGGGGACACCCAGGCTATGGCTACACCTTC
clone_size: -
d_call: -
j_call: TRBJ1-2
v_call: TRBV28

cdr3_aa: CASSLRTGENTEAFF
cdr3_nt: TGTGCCAGCAGCTTACGGACAGGGGAGAACACTGAAGCTTTCTTT
clone_size: -
d_call: TRBD1
j_call: TRBJ1-1
v_call: TRBV7-6

cdr3_aa: CACPQEGGETQYF
cdr3_nt: TGTGCCTGCCCCCAGGAGGGAGGAGAGACCCAGTACTTC
clone_size: -
d_call: -
j_call: TRBJ2-5
v_call: TRBV30

cdr3_aa: CASSEGAYNEQFF
cdr3_nt: TGTGCCAGCAGTGAAGGAGCCTACAATGAGCAGTTCTTC
clone_size: -
d_call: -
j_call: TRBJ2-1
v_call: TRBV2

cdr3_aa: CASNRGNSNQPQHF
cdr3_nt: TGTGCCAGTAACCGGGGAAATAGCAATCAGCCCCAGCATTTT
clone_size: -
d_call: -
j_call: TRBJ1-5
v_call: TRBV19

cdr3_aa: CASSLSGVQDTQYF
cdr3_nt: TGTGCCAGCAGCTTAAGCGGGGTACAAGATACGCAGTATTTT
clone_size: -
d_call: TRBD2
j_call: TRBJ2-3
v_call: TRBV7-2

cdr3_aa: CASSLGRGRTEAFF
cdr3_nt: TGTGCCAGCAGCTTAGGCAGGGGGCGAACTGAAGCTTTCTTT
clone_size: -
d_call: TRBD1
j_call: TRBJ1-1
v_call: TRBV7-2

cdr3_aa: CASSISGTSGRAFHEQYF
cdr3_nt: TGTGCCAGTAGTATATCCGGGACTAGCGGGAGGGCTTTCCACGAGCAGTACTTC
clone_size: -
d_call: TRBD2
j_call: TRBJ2-7
v_call: TRBV19

cdr3_aa: CASSPPGRGYDEQFF
cdr3_nt: TGTGCCAGCTCACCACCGGGCAGGGGGTACGATGAGCAGTTCTTC
clone_size: -
d_call: TRBD1
j_call: TRBJ2-1
v_call: TRBV18

cdr3_aa: CASSMPLRTEAFF
cdr3_nt: TGTGCCAGTAGTATGCCCTTGAGGACTGAAGCTTTCTTT
clone_size: once
d_call: -
j_call: TRBJ1-1
v_call: TRBV19

cdr3_aa: CASSGQAYEQYF
cdr3_nt: TGCGCCAGCTCTGGACAGGCCTACGAGCAGTACTTC
clone_size: -
d_call: TRBD1
j_call: TRBJ2-7
v_call: TRBV5-1

cdr3_aa: CASSLLGTRQYF
cdr3_nt: TGTGCCAGCAGTCTCCTGGGGACTAGGCAGTATTTT
clone_size: -
d_call: TRBD2
j_call: TRBJ2-3
v_call: TRBV25-1

cdr3_aa: CASSFTSGIYNEQFF
cdr3_nt: TGCGCCAGCAGCTTTACTAGCGGGATATACAATGAGCAGTTCTTC
clone_size: -
d_call: TRBD2
j_call: TRBJ2-1
v_call: TRBV5-1

cdr3_aa: CASSLSHTGVLYEQYF
cdr3_nt: TGTGCCAGCAGTTTATCCCATACAGGAGTCCTCTACGAGCAGTACTTC
clone_size: -
d_call: -
j_call: TRBJ2-7
v_call: TRBV27

cdr3_aa: CASGTSGSSYEQYF
cdr3_nt: TGTGCCAGCGGCACTAGCGGGAGCTCCTACGAGCAGTACTTC
clone_size: -
d_call: TRBD2
j_call: TRBJ2-7
v_call: TRBV2

cdr3_aa: CASSIPTVPGHHGYTF
cdr3_nt: TGTGCCAGCAGTATACCCACGGTCCCAGGGCATCATGGCTACACCTTC
clone_size: -
d_call: -
j_call: TRBJ1-2
v_call: TRBV5-4

cdr3_aa: CASSEQGLETQYF
cdr3_nt: TGTGCCAGCAGTGAGCAGGGGCTCGAGACCCAGTACTTC
clone_size: -
d_call: -
j_call: TRBJ2-5
v_call: TRBV2

cdr3_aa: CASSPQRGGGLDYGYTF
cdr3_nt: TGCGCCAGCAGCCCACAACGCGGGGGGGGCCTCGACTATGGCTACACCTTC
clone_size: -
d_call: -
j_call: TRBJ1-2
v_call: TRBV5-1

cdr3_aa: CASSADRETDTQYF
cdr3_nt: TGTGCCAGCAGCGCGGACAGGGAGACAGATACGCAGTATTTT
clone_size: few
d_call: TRBD1
j_call: TRBJ2-3
v_call: TRBV11-1

cdr3_aa: CASRPPGTHYEQYF
cdr3_nt: TGTGCCAGTCGCCCCCCAGGAACCCACTACGAGCAGTACTTC
clone_size: once
d_call: -
j_call: TRBJ2-7
v_call: TRBV25-1

cdr3_aa: CASSPTGGGGTDTQYF
cdr3_nt: TGTGCCAGCAGTCCCACAGGGGGCGGCGGGACGGATACGCAGTATTTT
clone_size: -
d_call: TRBD1
j_call: TRBJ2-3
v_call: TRBV6-6

cdr3_aa: CASSSRQGALGEQYF
cdr3_nt: TGCGCCAGCAGCTCTCGACAGGGGGCGTTGGGTGAGCAGTACTTC
clone_size: -
d_call: TRBD1
j_call: TRBJ2-7
v_call: TRBV5-1

cdr3_aa: CASSLEGKLAGTGELFF
cdr3_nt: TGTGCCAGCAGCTTGGAGGGGAAACTAGCGGGAACCGGGGAGCTGTTTTTT
clone_size: -
d_call: TRBD2
j_call: TRBJ2-2
v_call: TRBV5-4

cdr3_aa: CASRTDRGLGTQYF
cdr3_nt: TGTGCCAGCAGGACCGACAGGGGGCTTGGTACGCAGTATTTT
clone_size: -
d_call: TRBD1
j_call: TRBJ2-3
v_call: TRBV6-1

cdr3_aa: CASRAFSGGVNEQYF
cdr3_nt: TGTGCCAGCAGGGCTTTTTCCGGGGGGGTCAACGAGCAGTACTTC
clone_size: -
d_call: TRBD2
j_call: TRBJ2-7
v_call: TRBV11-1

cdr3_aa: CASSPRTGTYEQYF
cdr3_nt: TGCGCCAGCAGCCCCAGGACGGGGACCTACGAGCAGTACTTC
clone_size: once
d_call: -
j_call: TRBJ2-7
v_call: TRBV5-1

cdr3_aa: CAWSTDRARWSPLHF
cdr3_nt: TGTGCCTGGAGTACGGACAGGGCTCGTTGGTCACCCCTCCACTTT
clone_size: -
d_call: TRBD1
j_call: TRBJ1-6
v_call: TRBV30

cdr3_aa: CASSLGGNTGELFF
cdr3_nt: TGTGCCAGCAGCTTAGGGGGGAACACCGGGGAGCTGTTTTTT
clone_size: -
d_call: -
j_call: TRBJ2-2
v_call: TRBV5-5

cdr3_aa: CASSEALGAGTFGYTF
cdr3_nt: TGTGCCAGCAGTGAAGCGCTGGGGGCAGGCACATTTGGCTACACCTTC
clone_size: -
d_call: -
j_call: TRBJ1-2
v_call: TRBV6-1

cdr3_aa: CASSTVSNYEQYF
cdr3_nt: TGTGCCAGCTCAACGGTTTCGAACTACGAGCAGTACTTC
clone_size: -
d_call: -
j_call: TRBJ2-7
v_call: TRBV18

cdr3_aa: CASSEMGQNTEAFF
cdr3_nt: TGTGCCAGCAGCGAGATGGGGCAGAACACTGAAGCTTTCTTT
clone_size: -
d_call: -
j_call: TRBJ1-1
v_call: TRBV28

cdr3_aa: CASSQTSGNSAEQFF
cdr3_nt: TGTGCCAGCAGCCAGACTAGCGGGAATTCGGCTGAGCAGTTCTTC
clone_size: -
d_call: TRBD2
j_call: TRBJ2-1
v_call: TRBV7-3

cdr3_aa: CASSPRTSGGNGELFF
cdr3_nt: TGTGCCAGCAGCCCCCGCACTAGCGGGGGAAACGGGGAGCTGTTTTTT
clone_size: -
d_call: TRBD2
j_call: TRBJ2-2
v_call: TRBV11-3

cdr3_aa: CASRTSGSYEQYF
cdr3_nt: TGTGCCAGCAGGACTAGCGGGTCCTACGAGCAGTACTTC
clone_size: -
d_call: TRBD2
j_call: TRBJ2-7
v_call: TRBV11-2

cdr3_aa: CSVRVRGREAKNIQYF
cdr3_nt: TGCAGCGTTAGGGTCCGAGGGCGCGAGGCCAAAAACATTCAGTACTTC
clone_size: -
d_call: -
j_call: TRBJ2-4
v_call: TRBV29-1

cdr3_aa: CASKRMNQPQHF
cdr3_nt: TGTGCCAGCAAGAGGATGAATCAGCCCCAGCATTTT
clone_size: -
d_call: -
j_call: TRBJ1-5
v_call: TRBV28

cdr3_aa: CASSLGQGDNSPLHF
cdr3_nt: TGTGCCAGCTCGCTAGGACAGGGGGATAATTCACCCCTCCACTTT
clone_size: once
d_call: TRBD1
j_call: TRBJ1-6
v_call: TRBV18

cdr3_aa: CACSGGTYQETQYF
cdr3_nt: TGTGCCTGTAGCGGGGGGACGTACCAAGAGACCCAGTACTTC
clone_size: -
d_call: TRBD2
j_call: TRBJ2-5
v_call: TRBV2

cdr3_aa: CASARGGTGGENYGYTF
cdr3_nt: TGTGCCAGCGCACGGGGGGGGACAGGGGGCGAAAACTATGGCTACACCTTC
clone_size: -
d_call: TRBD1
j_call: TRBJ1-2
v_call: TRBV28

cdr3_aa: CAWSLVRPNYGYTF
cdr3_nt: TGTGCCTGGAGCCTGGTGAGGCCTAACTATGGCTACACCTTC
clone_size: -
d_call: -
j_call: TRBJ1-2
v_call: TRBV30

cdr3_aa: CASSQVAGISYEQYF
cdr3_nt: TGCGCCAGCAGCCAAGTAGCGGGTATCTCCTACGAGCAGTACTTC
clone_size: -
d_call: TRBD2
j_call: TRBJ2-7
v_call: TRBV4-1

cdr3_aa: CASSETGTTFTGELFF
cdr3_nt: TGTGCCAGCAGCGAAACCGGGACTACCTTCACCGGGGAGCTGTTTTTT
clone_size: -
d_call: TRBD2
j_call: TRBJ2-2
v_call: TRBV27

cdr3_aa: CASSFSGQSLQETQYF
cdr3_nt: TGCGCCAGCAGCTTTTCAGGACAGAGCTTGCAAGAGACCCAGTACTTC
clone_size: -
d_call: -
j_call: TRBJ2-5
v_call: TRBV5-1

cdr3_aa: CASSYGQRHSPLHF
cdr3_nt: TGTGCCAGCAGTTACGGACAGAGGCATTCACCCCTCCACTTT
clone_size: -
d_call: -
j_call: TRBJ1-6
v_call: TRBV6-5

cdr3_aa: CASSQELGSNEKLFF
cdr3_nt: TGTGCCAGCAGCCAAGAACTAGGGAGTAATGAAAAACTGTTTTTT
clone_size: -
d_call: -
j_call: TRBJ1-4
v_call: TRBV4-2

cdr3_aa: CASSEVGNEQFF
cdr3_nt: TGTGCCAGCAGTGAAGTCGGTAATGAGCAGTTCTTC
clone_size: -
d_call: -
j_call: TRBJ2-1
v_call: TRBV2

cdr3_aa: CASSVQGDLGEAFF
cdr3_nt: TGTGCCAGCAGCGTACAGGGGGACTTGGGTGAAGCTTTCTTT
clone_size: -
d_call: TRBD1
j_call: TRBJ1-1
v_call: TRBV9

cdr3_aa: CASTSTYEQYF
cdr3_nt: TGTGCCAGCACCAGTACCTACGAGCAGTACTTC
clone_size: -
d_call: -
j_call: TRBJ2-7
v_call: TRBV28

cdr3_aa: CASSLDVSSGNVYNEQFF
cdr3_nt: TGCGCCAGCAGCTTGGATGTTTCTAGCGGGAACGTCTACAATGAGCAGTTCTTC
clone_size: -
d_call: TRBD2
j_call: TRBJ2-1
v_call: TRBV5-1

cdr3_aa: CASSLSGGPTDTQYF
cdr3_nt: TGTGCCAGCAGCTTAAGCGGGGGGCCCACAGATACGCAGTATTTT
clone_size: -
d_call: TRBD2
j_call: TRBJ2-3
v_call: TRBV5-6

cdr3_aa: CASSALPGQEWETQYF
cdr3_nt: TGCGCCAGCAGCGCTTTACCGGGACAGGAATGGGAGACCCAGTACTTC
clone_size: -
d_call: TRBD1
j_call: TRBJ2-5
v_call: TRBV5-1

cdr3_aa: CASSLQASGHNEQFF
cdr3_nt: TGCGCCAGCAGCTTGCAGGCTAGCGGCCACAATGAGCAGTTCTTC
clone_size: -
d_call: TRBD2
j_call: TRBJ2-1
v_call: TRBV5-1